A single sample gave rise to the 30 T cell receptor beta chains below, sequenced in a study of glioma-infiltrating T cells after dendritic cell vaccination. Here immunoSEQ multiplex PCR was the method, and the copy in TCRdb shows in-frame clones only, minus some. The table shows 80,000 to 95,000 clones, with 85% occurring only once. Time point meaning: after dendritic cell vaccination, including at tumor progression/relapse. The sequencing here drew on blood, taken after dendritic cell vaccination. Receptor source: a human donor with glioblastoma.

CDR3 nucleotide sequence: TGTGCTAGTGGTTCTGGGACAGGCAGCACAGATACGCAGTATTTT. Its translation is CASGSGTGSTDTQYF. V usage is TRBV12-5 and J usage is TRBJ2-3; 8 positions agree with TRBD1. This CDR3 contains 15 residues. With 4 bases clipped from V and 0 bases from J, the junction kept 3 bases outside the gene matches. Germline CDR1 LGHNT, CDR2 FRNRAP. Full variable domain (missing parts from reference TRBV12-5 and TRBJ2-3): DARVTQTPRHKVTEMGQEVTMRCQPILGHNTVFWYRQTMMQGLELLAYFRNRAPLDDSGMPKDRFSAEMPDATLATLKIQPSEPRDSAVYFCASGSGTGSTDTQYFGPGTRLTVL.

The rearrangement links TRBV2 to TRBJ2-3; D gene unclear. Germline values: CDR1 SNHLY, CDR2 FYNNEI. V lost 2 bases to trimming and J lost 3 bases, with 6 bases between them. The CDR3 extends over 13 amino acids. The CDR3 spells CASSEILTDTQYF. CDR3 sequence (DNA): TGTGCCAGCAGTGAAATCCTGACAGATACGCAGTATTTT.

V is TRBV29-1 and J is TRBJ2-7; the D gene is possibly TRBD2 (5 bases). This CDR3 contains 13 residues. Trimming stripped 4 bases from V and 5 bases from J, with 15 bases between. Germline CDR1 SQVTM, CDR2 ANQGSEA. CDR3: CSVGRLGVDEQYF. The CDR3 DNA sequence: TGCAGCGTTGGAAGGCTGGGAGTTGACGAGCAGTACTTC.

CDR3 protein: CASSTLEGTGYEQYF. The CDR3 nucleotides read TGTGCCAGCAGTACCCTGGAGGGGACAGGCTACGAGCAGTACTTC. The genes are TRBV28 and TRBJ2-7; 8 bases align to TRBD1. The CDR3 has 15 amino acids. The junction had 9 bases not matched to a gene; V was cut back by 5 bases and J by 3 bases. Germline values: CDR1 MDHEN, CDR2 SYDVKM.

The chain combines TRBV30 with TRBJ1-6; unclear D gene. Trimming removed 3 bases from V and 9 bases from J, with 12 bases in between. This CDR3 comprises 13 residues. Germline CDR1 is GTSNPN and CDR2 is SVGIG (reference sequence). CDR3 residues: CAWSKSTPSPLHF. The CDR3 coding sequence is TGTGCCTGGAGCAAATCGACACCTTCACCCCTCCACTTT.

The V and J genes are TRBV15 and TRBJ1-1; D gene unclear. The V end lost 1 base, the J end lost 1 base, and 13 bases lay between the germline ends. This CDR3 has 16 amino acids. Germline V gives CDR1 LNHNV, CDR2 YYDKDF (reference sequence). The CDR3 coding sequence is TGTGCCACCAGCAGAGGTCTTCCGGGAGGGAACACTGAAGCTTTCTTT. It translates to CATSRGLPGGNTEAFF.

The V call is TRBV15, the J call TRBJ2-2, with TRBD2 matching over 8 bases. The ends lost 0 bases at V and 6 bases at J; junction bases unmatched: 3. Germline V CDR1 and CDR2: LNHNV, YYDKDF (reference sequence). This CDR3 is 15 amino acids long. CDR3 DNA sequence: TGTGCCACCAGCAGAGATGGGACTAGTTCCGGGGAGCTGTTTTTT. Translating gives CATSRDGTSSGELFF.

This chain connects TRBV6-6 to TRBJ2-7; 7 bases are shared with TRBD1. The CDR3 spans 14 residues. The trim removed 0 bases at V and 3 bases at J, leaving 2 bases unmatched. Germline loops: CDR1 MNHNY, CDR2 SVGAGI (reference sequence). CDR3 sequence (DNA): TGTGCCAGCAGTTACTCGGGACAGAACTACGAGCAGTACTTC. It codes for CASSYSGQNYEQYF.

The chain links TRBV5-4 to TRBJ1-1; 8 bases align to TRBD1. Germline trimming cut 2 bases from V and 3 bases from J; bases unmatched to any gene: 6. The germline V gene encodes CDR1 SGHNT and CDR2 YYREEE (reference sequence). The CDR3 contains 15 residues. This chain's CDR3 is CASSFGGQGDTEAFF. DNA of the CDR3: TGTGCCAGCAGCTTCGGAGGACAGGGTGACACTGAAGCTTTCTTT. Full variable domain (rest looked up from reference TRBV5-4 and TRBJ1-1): ETGVTQSPTHLIKTRGQQVTLRCSSQSGHNTVSWYQQALGQGPQFIFQYYREEENGRGNFPPRFSGLQFPNYSSELNVNALELDDSALYLCASSFGGQGDTEAFFGQGTRLTVV.

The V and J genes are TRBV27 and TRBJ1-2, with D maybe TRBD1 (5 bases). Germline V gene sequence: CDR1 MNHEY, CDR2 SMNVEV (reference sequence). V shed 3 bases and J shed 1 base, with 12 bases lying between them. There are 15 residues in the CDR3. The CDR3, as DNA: TGTGCCAGCAGTTTCACAGGATATAATAACTATGGCTACACCTTC. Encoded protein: CASSFTGYNNYGYTF.

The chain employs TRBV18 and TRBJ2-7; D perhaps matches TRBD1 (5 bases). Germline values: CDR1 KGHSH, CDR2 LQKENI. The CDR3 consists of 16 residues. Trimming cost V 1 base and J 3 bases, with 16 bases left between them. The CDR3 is CASSPLLGVGLYEQYF. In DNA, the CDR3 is TGTGCCAGCTCACCACTTTTAGGGGTCGGCCTCTACGAGCAGTACTTC. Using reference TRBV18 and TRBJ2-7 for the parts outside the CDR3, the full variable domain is NAGVMQNPRHLVRRRGQEARLRCSPMKGHSHVYWYRQLPEEGLKFMVYLQKENIIDESGMPKERFSAEFPKEGPSILRIQQVVRGDSAAYFCASSPLLGVGLYEQYFGPGTRLTVT.

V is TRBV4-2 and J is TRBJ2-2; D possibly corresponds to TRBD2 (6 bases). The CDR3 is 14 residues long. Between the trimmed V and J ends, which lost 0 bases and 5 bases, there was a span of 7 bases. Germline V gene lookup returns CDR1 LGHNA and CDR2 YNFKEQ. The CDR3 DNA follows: TGTGCCAGCAGCCAAGATAGCGGTACCGGGGAGCTGTTTTTT. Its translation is CASSQDSGTGELFF.

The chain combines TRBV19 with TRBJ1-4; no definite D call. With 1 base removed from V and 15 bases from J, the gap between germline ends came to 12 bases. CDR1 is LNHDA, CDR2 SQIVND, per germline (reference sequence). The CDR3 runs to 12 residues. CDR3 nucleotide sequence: TGTGCCAGTAGTATAGGCCAGCGAGGGATGTTTTTT. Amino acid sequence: CASSIGQRGMFF.

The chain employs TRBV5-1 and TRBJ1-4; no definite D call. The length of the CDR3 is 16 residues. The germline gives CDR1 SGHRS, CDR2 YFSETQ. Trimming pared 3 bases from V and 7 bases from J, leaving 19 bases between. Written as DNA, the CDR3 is TGCGCCAGCAGCTCAACGGCGGGAATTGGGAGTGAAAAACTGTTTTTT. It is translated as CASSSTAGIGSEKLFF.

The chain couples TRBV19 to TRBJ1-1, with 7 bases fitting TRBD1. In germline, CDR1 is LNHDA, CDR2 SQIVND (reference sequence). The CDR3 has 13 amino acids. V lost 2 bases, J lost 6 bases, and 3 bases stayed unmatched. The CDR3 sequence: CASSITGTAEAFF. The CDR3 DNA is TGTGCCAGTAGTATAACCGGGACAGCTGAAGCTTTCTTT. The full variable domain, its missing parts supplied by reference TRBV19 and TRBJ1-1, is DGGITQSPKYLFRKEGQNVTLSCEQNLNHDAMYWYRQDPGQGLRLIYYSQIVNDFQKGDIAEGYSVSREKKESFPLTVTSAQKNPTAFYLCASSITGTAEAFFGQGTRLTVV.

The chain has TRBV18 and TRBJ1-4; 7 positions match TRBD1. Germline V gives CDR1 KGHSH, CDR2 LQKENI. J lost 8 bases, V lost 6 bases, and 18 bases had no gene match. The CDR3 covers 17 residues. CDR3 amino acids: CASSLTGATPPGEKLFF. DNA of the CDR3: TGTGCCAGCTCGCTTACAGGGGCTACCCCCCCGGGAGAAAAACTGTTTTTT. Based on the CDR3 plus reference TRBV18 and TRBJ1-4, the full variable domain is NAGVMQNPRHLVRRRGQEARLRCSPMKGHSHVYWYRQLPEEGLKFMVYLQKENIIDESGMPKERFSAEFPKEGPSILRIQQVVRGDSAAYFCASSLTGATPPGEKLFFGSGTQLSVL.

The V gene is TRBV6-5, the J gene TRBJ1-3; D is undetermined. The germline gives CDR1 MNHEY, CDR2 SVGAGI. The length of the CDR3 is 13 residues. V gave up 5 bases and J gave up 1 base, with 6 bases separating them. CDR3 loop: CASSERSGNTIYF. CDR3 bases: TGTGCCAGCAGTGAACGGTCTGGAAACACCATATATTTT.

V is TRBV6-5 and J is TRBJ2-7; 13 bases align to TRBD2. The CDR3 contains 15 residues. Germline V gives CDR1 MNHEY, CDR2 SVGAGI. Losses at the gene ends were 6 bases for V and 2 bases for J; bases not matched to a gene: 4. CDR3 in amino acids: CASRLGLAGAYEQYF. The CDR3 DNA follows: TGTGCCAGCAGGTTAGGACTAGCGGGGGCCTACGAGCAGTACTTC.

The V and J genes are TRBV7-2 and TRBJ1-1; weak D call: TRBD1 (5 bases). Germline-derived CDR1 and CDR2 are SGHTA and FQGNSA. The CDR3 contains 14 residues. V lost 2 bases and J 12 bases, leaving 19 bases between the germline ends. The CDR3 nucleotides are TGTGCCAGCAGCTTATCTACAGGCCCCATCGTAACTTTCTTT. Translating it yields CASSLSTGPIVTFF.

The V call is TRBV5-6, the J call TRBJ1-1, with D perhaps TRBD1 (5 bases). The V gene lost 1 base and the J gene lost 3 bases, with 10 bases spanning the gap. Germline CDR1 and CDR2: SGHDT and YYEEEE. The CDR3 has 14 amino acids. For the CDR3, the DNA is TGTGCCAGCAGCTTGTGGAGGGGTTACACTGAAGCTTTCTTT. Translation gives CASSLWRGYTEAFF. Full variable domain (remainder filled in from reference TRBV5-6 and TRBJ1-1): DAGVTQSPTHLIKTRGQQVTLRCSPKSGHDTVSWYQQALGQGPQFIFQYYEEEERQRGNFPDRFSGHQFPNYSSELNVNALLLGDSALYLCASSLWRGYTEAFFGQGTRLTVV.

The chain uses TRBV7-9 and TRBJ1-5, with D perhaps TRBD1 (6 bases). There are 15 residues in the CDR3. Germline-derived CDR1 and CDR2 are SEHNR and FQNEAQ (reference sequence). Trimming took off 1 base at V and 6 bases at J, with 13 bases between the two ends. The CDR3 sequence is CASSLGQGLSQPQHF. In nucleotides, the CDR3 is TGTGCCAGCAGCTTAGGGCAGGGGCTAAGTCAGCCCCAGCATTTT. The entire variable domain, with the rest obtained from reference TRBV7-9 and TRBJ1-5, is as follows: DTGVSQNPRHKITKRGQNVTFRCDPISEHNRLYWYRQTLGQGPEFLTYFQNEAQLEKSRLLSDRFSAERPKGSFSTLEIQRTEQGDSAMYLCASSLGQGLSQPQHFGDGTRLSIL.

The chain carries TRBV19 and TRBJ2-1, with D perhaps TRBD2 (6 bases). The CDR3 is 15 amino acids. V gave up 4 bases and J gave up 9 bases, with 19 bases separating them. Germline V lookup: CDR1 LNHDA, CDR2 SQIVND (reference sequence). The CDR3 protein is CASSSSSGGWGEQFF. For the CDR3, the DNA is TGTGCCAGTAGTAGTAGTAGCGGAGGGTGGGGTGAGCAGTTCTTC.

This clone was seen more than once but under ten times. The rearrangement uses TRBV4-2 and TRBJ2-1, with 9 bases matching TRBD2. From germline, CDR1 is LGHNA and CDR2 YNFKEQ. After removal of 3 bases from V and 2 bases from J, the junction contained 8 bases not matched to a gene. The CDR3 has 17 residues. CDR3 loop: CASSQVYSGSAYNEQFF. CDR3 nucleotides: TGTGCCAGCAGCCAGGTTTATAGCGGGAGCGCCTACAATGAGCAGTTCTTC.

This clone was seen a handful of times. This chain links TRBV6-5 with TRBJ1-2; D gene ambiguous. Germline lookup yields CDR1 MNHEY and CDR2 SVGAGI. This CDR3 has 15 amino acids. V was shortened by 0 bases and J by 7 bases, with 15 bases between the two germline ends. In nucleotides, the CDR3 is TGTGCCAGCAGTTACTCATCCCACATCGGCGGTGGCTACACCTTC. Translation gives CASSYSSHIGGGYTF.

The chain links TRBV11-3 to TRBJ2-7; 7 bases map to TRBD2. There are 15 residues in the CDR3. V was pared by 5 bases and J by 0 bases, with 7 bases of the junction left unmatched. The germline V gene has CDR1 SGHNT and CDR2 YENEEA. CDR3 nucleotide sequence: TGTGCCAGCAGCCTCTACTCTAGCGGCTCCTACGAGCAGTACTTC. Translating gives CASSLYSSGSYEQYF.

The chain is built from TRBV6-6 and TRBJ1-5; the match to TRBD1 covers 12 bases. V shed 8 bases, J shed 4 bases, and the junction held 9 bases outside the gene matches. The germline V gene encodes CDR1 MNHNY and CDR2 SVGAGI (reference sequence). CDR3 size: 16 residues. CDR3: CASGTGGPLANQPQHF. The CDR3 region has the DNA TGTGCCAGCGGGACAGGGGGCCCGCTGGCGAATCAGCCCCAGCATTTT.

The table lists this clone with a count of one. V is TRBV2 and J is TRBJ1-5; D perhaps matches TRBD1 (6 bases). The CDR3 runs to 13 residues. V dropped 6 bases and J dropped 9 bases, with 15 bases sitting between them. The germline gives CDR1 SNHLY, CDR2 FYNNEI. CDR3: CASSLGGGSPQHF. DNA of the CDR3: TGTGCCAGCAGCTTAGGGGGGGGGTCGCCCCAGCATTTT.

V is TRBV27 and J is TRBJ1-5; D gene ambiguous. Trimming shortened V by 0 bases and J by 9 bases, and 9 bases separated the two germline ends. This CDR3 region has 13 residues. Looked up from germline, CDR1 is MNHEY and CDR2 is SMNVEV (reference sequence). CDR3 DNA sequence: TGTGCCAGCAGTTTATCGCCGGGTCTGCCCCAGCATTTT. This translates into CASSLSPGLPQHF.

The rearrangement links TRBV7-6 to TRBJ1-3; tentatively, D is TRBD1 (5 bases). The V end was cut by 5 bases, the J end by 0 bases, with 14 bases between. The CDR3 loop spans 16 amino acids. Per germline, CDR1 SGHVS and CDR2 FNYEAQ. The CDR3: CASSARQRGSGNTIYF. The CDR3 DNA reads TGTGCCAGCAGCGCACGACAGCGGGGCTCTGGAAACACCATATATTTT.

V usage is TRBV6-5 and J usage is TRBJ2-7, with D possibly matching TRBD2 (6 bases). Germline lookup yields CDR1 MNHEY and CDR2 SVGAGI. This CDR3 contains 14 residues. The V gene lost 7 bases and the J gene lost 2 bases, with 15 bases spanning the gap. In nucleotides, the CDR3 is TGTGCCAGCAAGGAGGGCCCCGTCGCCTACGAGCAGTACTTC. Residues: CASKEGPVAYEQYF.